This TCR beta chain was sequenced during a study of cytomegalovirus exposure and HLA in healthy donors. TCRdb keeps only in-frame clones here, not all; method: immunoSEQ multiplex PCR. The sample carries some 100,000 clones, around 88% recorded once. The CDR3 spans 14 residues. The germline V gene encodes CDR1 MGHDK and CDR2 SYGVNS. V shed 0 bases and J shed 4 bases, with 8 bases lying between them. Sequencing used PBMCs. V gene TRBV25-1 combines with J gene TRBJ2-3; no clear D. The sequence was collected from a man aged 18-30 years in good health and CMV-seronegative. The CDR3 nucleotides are TGTGCCAGCAGTGAATACTCCCTCTCAGATACGCAGTATTTT. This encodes CASSEYSLSDTQYF.